There are a few counts of the clone carrying this T cell receptor beta chain. The antigen is not known. Amplification yielded TCR beta CDR3 regions, with RNA transcripts as the source. TCR CDR3 regions were first amplified by RT-PCR with HTBI primers. TCRdb re-called the multiplex PCR reads with MiXCR, one entry per CDR3 protein. Among 410,000 or so distinct CDR3 sequences listed, roughly 14% were seen once. Germline CDR1 and CDR2: LNHDA and SQIVND (reference sequence). With V trimmed by 7 bases and J by 1 base, 6 bases remained unmatched. The CDR3 is 15 amino acids. The data are from a study of T cells in Graves' hyperthyroidism and ophthalmopathy. General observations from the study: The model predicted ophthalmopathy a median around 6.5 months before onset.

Patients with uncontrolled infections, other autoimmune diseases, pregnancy or lactation were excluded. Diagnoses used clinical symptoms, serum thyroxine and TRAb, thyroid ultrasound and orbital computed tomography. The clonotype originates from a man aged 18-30 years with Graves' ophthalmopathy. J is TRBJ2-1 and V is TRBV19; TRBD1 agrees at 8 bases. The specimen sequenced was blood. CDR3 sequence (DNA): TGTGCCAGTATTCCCGGGACAGGTTCCTACAATGAGCAGTTCTTC. This encodes CASIPGTGSYNEQFF.